In this sample, the clone carrying this T cell receptor beta chain turned up many times. Its target is unknown. The record originates from a study of T cells in Graves' hyperthyroidism and ophthalmopathy. Findings and limits, study-wide: Among clonotypes expanded in thyroid above 0.001, most were also found in blood.

Trimming took 0 bases from V and 2 from J, leaving 7 bases between them. Looked up from germline, CDR1 is SQVTM and CDR2 is ANQGSEA. The length of the CDR3 is 13 residues. For ophthalmopathy patients, the Clinical Activity Score was at least 3 and the NOSPECS grade at least 4; duration was under 3 months. Uncontrolled infections, other autoimmune diseases, pregnancy or lactation led to exclusion of patients. TCR beta CDR3 region amplification was performed from RNA transcripts. The study used the HTBI primer set for a first-round RT-PCR of the TCR CDR3. TCRdb reanalysed the multiplex PCR reads using MiXCR and keeps one entry per CDR3 protein. The repertoire holds fewer than 250,000 distinct CDR3 sequences, roughly 15% seen once, with 28% in the top ten.

The chain is built from TRBV29-1 and TRBJ1-1, with D unresolved. The sample comprised blood. The TCR was taken from a woman aged 18-29 years with Graves' ophthalmopathy. CDR3 in DNA: TGCAGCGTTGAAGAACGGCCCAACACTGAAGCTTTCTTT. Its translation is CSVEERPNTEAFF.